This T cell receptor beta chain was obtained from a study of blood T cell repertoires in COVID-19. Per the germline V gene, CDR1 is LNHDA and CDR2 is SQIVND (reference sequence). This CDR3 spans 14 amino acids. J gave up 2 bases and V 7 bases, and 6 bases lay outside the gene matches. In the authors' workflow: Cell counts per sample came from amplifying reference gene primers. Profiling relied on immunoSEQ multiplex PCR, and the TCRdb table lists in-frame clones only, not all of them. The V and J calls and the clone size are those of that table, but D and trimming were determined from the DNA. Among approximately 140,000 clones listed, around 84% were seen once.

The sample consisted of peripheral blood. This TCR derives from a human donor in a cohort sampled during active COVID-19. The chain couples TRBV19 to TRBJ2-3; 7 nucleotides agree with TRBD2. The CDR3 loop is CASKPGGLTDTQYF. CDR3 coding DNA: TGTGCCAGTAAACCGGGGGGTCTCACAGATACGCAGTATTTT. Drawing the rest from reference TRBV19 and TRBJ2-3, the complete variable domain is DGGITQSPKYLFRKEGQNVTLSCEQNLNHDAMYWYRQDPGQGLRLIYYSQIVNDFQKGDIAEGYSVSREKKESFPLTVTSAQKNPTAFYLCASKPGGLTDTQYFGPGTRLTVL.